The 18 T cell receptor beta chains in this list originate from one sample, sequenced in a study of shared clonotypes between healthy human individuals. The assay was immunoSEQ multiplex PCR, and TCRdb's table has in-frame clones only and misses some. The table records under 600,000 clones, 95% to 98% of them present only once. As defined, naive CD8 cells were CD45RO-negative and positively selected for CCR7, with terminally differentiated effector memory CD45RA+ cells excluded. Source material: naive CD8+ T cells sorted from blood. These receptors all come from a man aged 25 to 40 in good health.

The chain is built from TRBV5-1 and TRBJ1-4, with D uncertain. V lost 4 bases, J lost 3 bases, and 13 bases lay in between. Germline-derived CDR1 and CDR2 are SGHRS and YFSETQ. This CDR3 is 15 amino acids long. CDR3 amino acids: CASSTGVVSNEKLFF. In DNA form, the CDR3 reads TGCGCCAGCAGCACTGGGGTGGTATCTAATGAAAAACTGTTTTTT. Looking up the rest from reference TRBV5-1 and TRBJ1-4 gives the full variable domain: KAGVTQTPRYLIKTRGQQVTLSCSPISGHRSVSWYQQTPGQGLQFLFEYFSETQRNKGNFPGRFSGRQFSNSRSEMNVSTLELGDSALYLCASSTGVVSNEKLFFGSGTQLSVL.

The chain couples TRBV2 to TRBJ2-3; the match to TRBD2 covers 8 bases. This CDR3 comprises 16 residues. Per germline, CDR1 SNHLY and CDR2 FYNNEI. The ends lost 0 bases at V and 7 bases at J; junction bases unmatched: 9. CDR3 DNA: TGTGCCAGCAGTGAAGCGGCGGGAGGAATCAATCATACGCAGTATTTT. Translated, it gives CASSEAAGGINHTQYF.

This clone was detected once. This chain uses TRBV11-2 with TRBJ1-5; 7 positions agree with TRBD1. Trimming took 1 base from V and 4 from J; bases not matched to a gene: 7. This CDR3 contains 16 residues. Looked up from germline, CDR1 is SGHAT and CDR2 is FQNNGV. CDR3 nucleotides: TGTGCCAGCAGCTTAGCGGGGCAGGGGGTAAATCAGCCCCAGCATTTT. Translating gives CASSLAGQGVNQPQHF.

This clone was seen once. The gene calls are TRBV6-5 and TRBJ2-1, with 11 bases that match TRBD2. J was trimmed by 8 bases and V by 5 bases; bases with no gene match: 8. The CDR3 has 15 residues. Per the germline V gene, CDR1 is MNHEY and CDR2 is SVGAGI. This CDR3 reads CASSVIAGGPDEQFF. The DNA of the CDR3 is TGTGCCAGCAGTGTTATAGCGGGAGGGCCCGATGAGCAGTTCTTC.

The chain is built from TRBV11-3 and TRBJ1-5; 9 nucleotides align to TRBD1. This CDR3 has 18 amino acids. Germline V CDR1 and CDR2: SGHNT, YENEEA. V dropped 1 base and J dropped 3; count of bases not matched to a gene: 10. The CDR3 sequence: CASSLVGTGLFFNQPQHF. In DNA form, the CDR3 reads TGTGCCAGCAGCTTAGTGGGGACAGGGCTCTTTTTCAATCAGCCCCAGCATTTT.

This chain uses TRBV28 with TRBJ1-2; perhaps TRBD1 as D (5 bases). Trimming stripped 6 bases from V and 7 bases from J, with 18 bases between. The CDR3 consists of 14 residues. Germline V gene data show CDR1 as MDHEN and CDR2 as SYDVKM. The CDR3 loop is CASSPSVRTSGYTF. The CDR3, as DNA: TGTGCCAGCAGCCCCAGCGTTCGGACATCTGGCTACACCTTC.

The V and J genes are TRBV5-4 and TRBJ1-2, with TRBD1 matching over 10 bases. This CDR3 is 12 amino acids long. V dropped 4 bases and J dropped 8; count of bases not matched to a gene: 2. The V gene's germline CDR1 is SGHNT and CDR2 YYREEE (reference sequence). The CDR3 DNA reads as TGTGCCAGCAGCGTGGACAGGGGGGGCTACACCTTC. Protein sequence: CASSVDRGGYTF.

V and J are TRBV11-3 and TRBJ2-2; perhaps TRBD1 as D (6 bases). Trimming removed 4 bases at V and 2 bases at J, with 11 bases between. The CDR3 has 15 residues. Germline loops: CDR1 SGHNT, CDR2 YENEEA. The CDR3 DNA follows: TGTGCCAGCAGCTCCTACAGGGAAAACACCGGGGAGCTGTTTTTT. Its translation is CASSSYRENTGELFF.

In this sample, this clone turned up once. The V and J genes are TRBV5-1 and TRBJ2-7; D tentatively fits TRBD1 or TRBD2 (5 bases each). Germline lookup yields CDR1 SGHRS and CDR2 YFSETQ. The CDR3 sequence is 13 residues long. Trimming pared 3 bases from V and 6 bases from J, leaving 13 bases between. Here the CDR3 reads CASSSGTPAEQYF. CDR3 bases: TGCGCCAGCAGCTCCGGGACGCCAGCCGAGCAGTACTTC.

This chain connects TRBV2 to TRBJ2-7, with 9 nucleotides matching TRBD2. Germline V gene sequence: CDR1 SNHLY, CDR2 FYNNEI. With 4 bases clipped from V and 0 bases from J, the junction kept 10 bases outside the gene matches. The CDR3 has 17 residues. CDR3 amino acids: CASSAPSGESYSYEQYF. The CDR3 nucleotides read TGTGCCAGCAGTGCCCCTAGCGGGGAATCTTACTCCTACGAGCAGTACTTC.

This chain links TRBV14 with TRBJ2-1, with 10 bases aligning to TRBD2. CDR3 length equals 18 residues. Germline trimming cut 6 bases from V and 0 bases from J; bases unmatched to any gene: 11. The germline gives CDR1 SGHDN, CDR2 FVKESK. This CDR3 is CASRPTRTSGSSYNEQFF. CDR3 nucleotides: TGTGCCAGCAGACCTACTAGGACTAGCGGTAGCTCCTACAATGAGCAGTTCTTC.

CDR3 in DNA: TGTGCCAGCAGGGGGACAAGCCCGGACGAGCAGTACTTC. Translated, it gives CASRGTSPDEQYF. This sequence joins TRBV5-6 and TRBJ2-7; a weak D match, TRBD1 (6 bases). CDR1 is SGHDT, CDR2 YYEEEE, per germline. The CDR3 is made up of 13 amino acids. Trimming took off 5 bases at V and 5 bases at J, with 14 bases between the two ends.

The rearrangement links TRBV5-1 to TRBJ2-1; 15 bases are a match to TRBD2. Per the germline V gene, CDR1 is SGHRS and CDR2 is YFSETQ. The CDR3 is 18 amino acids. The trim removed 0 bases at V and 8 bases at J, leaving 9 bases unmatched. Here the CDR3 reads CASSLEGLAGGQSDEQFF. DNA for the CDR3: TGCGCCAGCAGCTTGGAGGGACTAGCGGGAGGCCAGAGTGATGAGCAGTTCTTC.

The rearrangement links TRBV13 to TRBJ2-3; no clear D gene. The CDR3 has 14 amino acids. V was pared by 0 bases and J by 4 bases, with 8 bases between. CDR1 and CDR2 (germline): PRHDT, FYEKMQ (reference sequence). The CDR3 loop is CASSLGAYSDTQYF. CDR3 DNA sequence: TGTGCCAGCAGCTTAGGTGCCTACTCAGATACGCAGTATTTT.

The gene calls are TRBV5-1 and TRBJ1-4; TRBD1 matches 9 bases. Germline CDR1 reads SGHRS; CDR2 reads YFSETQ. The CDR3 is made up of 17 amino acids. The V segment lost 5 bases and the J segment 5 bases; nucleotides outside the gene matches: 13. CDR3 amino acids: CASRHLPGTGINEKLFF. The CDR3 DNA sequence: TGCGCCAGCAGACACCTTCCCGGGACAGGGATAAATGAAAAACTGTTTTTT.

The chain uses TRBV7-6 and TRBJ2-7, with D uncertain. The CDR3 loop spans 14 amino acids. V was pared by 5 bases and J by 2 bases, with 13 bases between. CDR1 and CDR2 from the germline V gene are SGHVS and FNYEAQ. Written as DNA, the CDR3 is TGTGCCAGCAGCCCGGGTCCCCAGGCCTACGAGCAGTACTTC. It encodes CASSPGPQAYEQYF.

A single count supports this clone. The rearrangement uses TRBV6-5 and TRBJ2-7; 12 bases match TRBD1. The CDR3 spans 15 residues. With V trimmed by 4 bases and J by 6 bases, 7 bases remained unmatched. Looked up from germline, CDR1 is MNHEY and CDR2 is SVGAGI. CDR3 coding DNA: TGTGCCAGCAGTTTGTCAGGGACAGGGGGCTTCGAGCAGTACTTC. Its protein is CASSLSGTGGFEQYF.

DNA of the CDR3: TGTGCCAGCAGCCTAACGTCCGGCACTGAAGCTTTCTTT. Translating it yields CASSLTSGTEAFF. V is TRBV9 and J is TRBJ1-1; no firm D call. V was cut by 4 bases and J by 4 bases, with 11 bases left in between. This CDR3 spans 13 amino acids. The germline V gene has CDR1 SGDLS and CDR2 YYNGEE.